One sample yielded the 13 T cell receptor beta chains listed below, sequenced in a study of T-cell reconstitution after alpha-beta-depleted transplantation in children. As it was prepared, the TCRbeta library received unique molecular identifiers. TCRdb reprocessed the PCR reads via MiXCR and lists one record per CDR3 protein. The data contain about 610,000 distinct CDR3 sequences, roughly a tenth of them singletons. This specimen consisted of PBMCs from the stem cell graft donor, obtained from the stem cell graft. The receptor set was obtained from a human donor who donated a stem cell graft to a child with acute myeloid leukemia.

The table lists this clonotype with many counts. The chain carries TRBV29-1 and TRBJ2-7; D ambiguous. The CDR3 consists of 11 residues. The V end was cut by 6 bases, the J end by 6 bases, with 12 bases between. Germline V gene data show CDR1 as SQVTM and CDR2 as ANQGSEA. In nucleotides, the CDR3 is TGCAGCGTCCTGTGGGGTGGCGAGCAGTACTTC. It specifies CSVLWGGEQYF.

This clonotype has ten or more counts. This rearrangement joins TRBV27 to TRBJ2-1, with 8 bases matching TRBD2. CDR1 MNHEY and CDR2 SMNVEV come from the germline V gene (reference sequence). The ends lost 10 bases at V and 2 bases at J; junction bases unmatched: 7. This CDR3 is 14 amino acids long. DNA for the CDR3: TGTGCCACAAGAACTAGCGGACCCTACAATGAGCAGTTCTTC. Translating it yields CATRTSGPYNEQFF.

The chain uses TRBV20-1 and TRBJ2-7; TRBD2 agrees at 9 bases. Germline V lookup: CDR1 DFQATT, CDR2 SNEGSKA (reference sequence). With V trimmed by 0 bases and J by 0 bases, 3 bases remained unmatched. The CDR3 extends over 15 amino acids. The CDR3 bases are TGCAGTGCTAGAGATCGACTAGCGGTCTCCTACGAGCAGTACTTC. This translates into CSARDRLAVSYEQYF.

This clonotype was seen only a few times. The chain is built from TRBV7-3 and TRBJ1-2; 7 bases fit TRBD1. CDR1 is SGHTA and CDR2 is FQGTGA in the germline V gene. V lost 11 bases to trimming and J lost 3 bases; unmatched junction nucleotides: 9. There are 13 residues in the CDR3. The CDR3 loop reads CALKGGGYYGYTF. The CDR3 DNA reads as TGTGCCCTTAAAGGGGGCGGGTACTATGGCTACACCTTC.

This rearrangement joins TRBV20-1 to TRBJ2-7; D might be TRBD2 (5 bases). V lost 3 bases, J lost 2 bases, and 11 bases lay in between. The V gene's germline CDR1 is DFQATT and CDR2 SNEGSKA (reference sequence). The CDR3 spans 13 residues. CDR3 nucleotide sequence: TGCAGTGCTAGCGGGATAGCTACCTACGAGCAGTACTTC. Protein: CSASGIATYEQYF.

This clonotype was detected a few times. The chain joins TRBV20-1 to TRBJ1-1, with D possibly TRBD1 on 5 matching bases. The CDR3 is 11 residues long. The V end was cut by 2 bases, the J end by 11 bases, with 12 bases between. Germline values: CDR1 DFQATT, CDR2 SNEGSKA (reference sequence). The CDR3 DNA reads TGCAGTGCTAGACTGCAGGGTAGTGCTTTCTTT. Residues: CSARLQGSAFF.

This clonotype has a handful of counts. V usage is TRBV9 and J usage is TRBJ2-1; 12 bases are a match to TRBD2. The germline V gene has CDR1 SGDLS and CDR2 YYNGEE. The CDR3 contains 15 residues. V was pared by 2 bases and J by 8 bases, with 5 bases of the junction left unmatched. The CDR3 loop reads CASSVLAGGPYEQFF. The DNA of the CDR3 is TGTGCCAGCAGCGTTCTAGCGGGAGGGCCTTATGAGCAGTTCTTC.

V and J are TRBV10-3 and TRBJ2-2; D ambiguous. Germline loops: CDR1 ENHRY, CDR2 SYGVKD. Trimming pared 4 bases from V and 3 bases from J, leaving 6 bases between. The CDR3 runs 13 residues. CDR3 bases: TGTGCCATCAGTGTTGTTGACACCGGGGAGCTGTTTTTT. Translating gives CAISVVDTGELFF.

This clonotype came up many times. The J gene is TRBJ2-3, the V gene TRBV20-1, with 10 positions matching TRBD2. Trimming removed 5 bases from V and 8 bases from J; junction bases left unmatched: 10. The CDR3 consists of 14 residues. From germline, CDR1 is DFQATT and CDR2 SNEGSKA (reference sequence). CDR3 nucleotide sequence: TGCAGTGCTCGTAGCGGGAGCGGGGGGGGTACGCAGTATTTT. Translated, it gives CSARSGSGGGTQYF.

Ten or more counts support this clonotype. This chain uses TRBV24-1 with TRBJ2-1; 8 bases line up with TRBD2. Unmatched junction bases numbered 8, after V lost 2 bases and J lost 3 bases. CDR3 size: 17 residues. Germline CDR1 and CDR2: KGHDR and SFDVKD. The CDR3 spells CATSDSPSGSIYNEQFF. In DNA, the CDR3 is TGTGCCACCAGTGATTCCCCCAGCGGGAGTATCTACAATGAGCAGTTCTTC.

This clonotype has more than one count but fewer than ten. This chain uses TRBV5-1 with TRBJ2-1; 12 bases line up with TRBD2. CDR3 size: 16 residues. Trimming took 4 bases from V and 6 from J; bases not matched to a gene: 8. Per the germline V gene, CDR1 is SGHRS and CDR2 is YFSETQ. The CDR3 nucleotides read TGCGCCAGCAGCCTCCTGACTAGCGGGAGTGGCAATGAGCAGTTCTTC. It codes for CASSLLTSGSGNEQFF.

The rearrangement uses TRBV4-3 and TRBJ1-3; D not certain. This CDR3 has 17 residues. Trimming removed 2 bases from V and 1 base from J, with 15 bases in between. Germline V lookup: CDR1 LGHNA, CDR2 YSLEER. The CDR3 reads CASSQSTAIFSGNTIYF. The CDR3 DNA sequence: TGCGCCAGCAGCCAAAGTACAGCTATATTTTCTGGAAACACCATATATTTT.

This clonotype came up many times. The J gene is TRBJ2-7, the V gene TRBV5-1; D not resolved. Trimming shortened V by 1 base and J by 6 bases, and 11 bases separated the two germline ends. Germline assignment: CDR1 SGHRS and CDR2 YFSETQ. This CDR3 has 13 amino acids. CDR3 region: CASSLTVTSEQYF. CDR3 bases: TGCGCCAGCAGCTTGACCGTAACCAGCGAGCAGTACTTC.